Shown below are 6 T cell receptor beta chains from a single sample sequenced in a study of response to subunit inactivated influenza vaccine. TCRdb re-derived calls from the RT-PCR reads in MiXCR, one entry per CDR3 protein. The sample holds hundreds of thousands of distinct CDR3 sequences, about 18% seen once. Sample: PBMCs from blood, taken 4 to 6 days after vaccination. The source is a man aged 50 or older who received an inactivated influenza vaccine.

On this clonotype: Compared with germline, one end of the junction differs, possibly owing to a read error. V and J are TRBV20-1 and TRBJ2-3; 10 positions agree with TRBD2. This CDR3 comprises 14 residues. Germline V gives CDR1 DFQATT, CDR2 SNEGSKA (reference sequence). In DNA, the CDR3 is TGCAGTGCTAGCCGGACTAGCGGCACACATACGCAGTATTTT. Translation: CSASRTSGTHTQYF.

This clonotype was counted at least ten times. The rearrangement joins TRBV5-1 to TRBJ2-3; D ambiguous. Germline V gives CDR1 SGHRS, CDR2 YFSETQ. V lost 5 bases and J 5 bases, leaving 12 bases between the germline ends. The CDR3 length is 13 residues. In DNA, the CDR3 is TGCGCCAGCAGTCGGGCCGCGCAAGATACGCAGTATTTT. Translated, it gives CASSRAAQDTQYF.

This chain connects TRBV7-2 to TRBJ2-7; tentative D call: TRBD1 (5 bases). The V and J ends lost 4 bases and 4 bases respectively, with 17 bases between them. Looked up from germline, CDR1 is SGHTA and CDR2 is FQGNSA. This CDR3 spans 15 amino acids. CDR3 DNA: TGTGCCAGCAGCTCACAGGTGTCCTCACTTTACGAGCAGTACTTC. Translated: CASSSQVSSLYEQYF. The full variable domain, with the rest looked up from reference TRBV7-2 and TRBJ2-7, is GAGVSQSPSNKVTEKGKDVELRCDPISGHTALYWYRQSLGQGLEFLIYFQGNSAPDKSGLPSDRFSAERTGGSVSTLTIQRTQQEDSAVYLCASSSQVSSLYEQYFGPGTRLTVT.

This clonotype was observed many times. This sequence joins TRBV5-1 and TRBJ2-7; D is possibly TRBD2 (5 bases). The V gene lost 4 bases and the J gene lost 6 bases, with 11 bases spanning the gap. Germline-derived CDR1 and CDR2 are SGHRS and YFSETQ. The CDR3 contains 12 residues. CDR3 bases: TGCGCCAGCAGCCCCGACTACGGCGAGCAGTACTTC. This codes for CASSPDYGEQYF.

The CDR3 coding sequence is TGCAGCGTCAATCCTAAAATAGCGACGCAGTATTTT. Protein sequence: CSVNPKIATQYF. This rearrangement joins TRBV29-1 to TRBJ2-3, with D possibly TRBD2 on 5 matching bases. This CDR3 region has 12 residues. Looked up from germline, CDR1 is SQVTM and CDR2 is ANQGSEA. With 6 bases removed from V and 9 bases from J, the gap between germline ends came to 16 bases.

V is TRBV7-9 and J is TRBJ2-5, with D possibly matching TRBD2 (6 bases). V was trimmed by 4 bases and J by 5 bases, leaving 14 bases between them. The CDR3 runs to 14 residues. Germline assignment: CDR1 SEHNR and CDR2 FQNEAQ (reference sequence). CDR3 sequence reads: CASSSGSSFETQYF. Written as DNA, the CDR3 is TGTGCCAGCAGCTCCGGGAGCTCGTTCGAGACCCAGTACTTC.